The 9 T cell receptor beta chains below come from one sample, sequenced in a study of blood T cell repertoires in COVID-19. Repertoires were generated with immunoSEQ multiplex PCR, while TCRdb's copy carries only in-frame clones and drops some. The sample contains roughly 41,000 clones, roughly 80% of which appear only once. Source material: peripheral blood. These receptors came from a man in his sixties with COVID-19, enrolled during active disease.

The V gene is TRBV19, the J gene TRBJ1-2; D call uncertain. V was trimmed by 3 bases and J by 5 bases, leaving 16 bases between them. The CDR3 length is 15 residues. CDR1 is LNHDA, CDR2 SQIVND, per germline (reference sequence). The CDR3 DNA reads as TGTGCCAGTAGTATTGGGAGCAGAATGAATTATGGCTACACCTTC. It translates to CASSIGSRMNYGYTF.

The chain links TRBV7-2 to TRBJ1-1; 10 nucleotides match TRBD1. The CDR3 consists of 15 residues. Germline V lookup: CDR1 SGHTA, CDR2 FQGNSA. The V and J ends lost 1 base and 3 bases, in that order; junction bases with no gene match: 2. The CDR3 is CASSLGGQGYTEAFF. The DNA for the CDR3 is TGTGCCAGCAGCTTAGGGGGACAGGGGTACACTGAAGCTTTCTTT. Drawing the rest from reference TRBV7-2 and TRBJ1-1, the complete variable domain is GAGVSQSPSNKVTEKGKDVELRCDPISGHTALYWYRQSLGQGLEFLIYFQGNSAPDKSGLPSDRFSAERTGGSVSTLTIQRTQQEDSAVYLCASSLGGQGYTEAFFGQGTRLTVV.

The CDR3 nucleotides read TGTGCCAGCAGCGTAGGGGAGACAGGGGGAGGTGATCAGCCCCAGCATTTT. Its protein product is CASSVGETGGGDQPQHF. The gene calls are TRBV9 and TRBJ1-5, with 9 nucleotides matching TRBD1. CDR1 is SGDLS and CDR2 is YYNGEE in the germline V gene. V lost 0 bases to trimming and J lost 5 bases; unmatched junction nucleotides: 9. The CDR3 length is 17 residues. Looking up the rest from reference TRBV9 and TRBJ1-5 gives the full variable domain: DSGVTQTPKHLITATGQRVTLRCSPRSGDLSVYWYQQSLDQGLQFLIQYYNGEERAKGNILERFSAQQFPDLHSELNLSSLELGDSALYFCASSVGETGGGDQPQHFGDGTRLSIL.

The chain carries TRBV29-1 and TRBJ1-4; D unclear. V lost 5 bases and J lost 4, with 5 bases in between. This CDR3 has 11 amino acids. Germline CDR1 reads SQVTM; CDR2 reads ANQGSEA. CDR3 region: CSVSFNEKLFF. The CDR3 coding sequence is TGCAGCGTTTCCTTTAATGAAAAACTGTTTTTT.

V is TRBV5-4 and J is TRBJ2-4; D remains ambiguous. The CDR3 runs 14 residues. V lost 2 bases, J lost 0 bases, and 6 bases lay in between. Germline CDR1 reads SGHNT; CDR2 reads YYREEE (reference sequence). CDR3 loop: CASSFSLAKNIQYF. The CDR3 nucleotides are TGTGCCAGCAGCTTTTCCCTAGCCAAAAACATTCAGTACTTC.

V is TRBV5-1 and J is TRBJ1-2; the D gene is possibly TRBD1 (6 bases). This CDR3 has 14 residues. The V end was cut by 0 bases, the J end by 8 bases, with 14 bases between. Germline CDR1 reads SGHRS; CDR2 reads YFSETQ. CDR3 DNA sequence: TGCGCCAGCAGCTTGGTAACAGGGAAGTCGGGCTACACCTTC. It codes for CASSLVTGKSGYTF.

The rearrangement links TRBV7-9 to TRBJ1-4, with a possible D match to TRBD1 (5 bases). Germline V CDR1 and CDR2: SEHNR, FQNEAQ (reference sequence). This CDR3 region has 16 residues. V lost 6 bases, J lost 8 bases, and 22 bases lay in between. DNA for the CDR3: TGTGCCAGCAGTTTATCCCCTCCGGGCAGGGTCGAAAAACTGTTTTTT. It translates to CASSLSPPGRVEKLFF.

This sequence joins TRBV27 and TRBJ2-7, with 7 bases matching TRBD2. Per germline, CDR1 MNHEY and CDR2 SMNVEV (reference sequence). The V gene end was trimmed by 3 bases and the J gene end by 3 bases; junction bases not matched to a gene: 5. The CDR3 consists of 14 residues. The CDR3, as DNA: TGTGCCAGCAGTTTTCTTCCGGGGGGCTACGAGCAGTACTTC. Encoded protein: CASSFLPGGYEQYF.

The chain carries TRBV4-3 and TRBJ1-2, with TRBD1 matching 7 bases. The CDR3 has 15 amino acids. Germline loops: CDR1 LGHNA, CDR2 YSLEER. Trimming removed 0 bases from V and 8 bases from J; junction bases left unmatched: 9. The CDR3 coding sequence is TGCGCCAGCAGCCAAGATCTGAGGGGGCCGGGCGGCTACACCTTC. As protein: CASSQDLRGPGGYTF.